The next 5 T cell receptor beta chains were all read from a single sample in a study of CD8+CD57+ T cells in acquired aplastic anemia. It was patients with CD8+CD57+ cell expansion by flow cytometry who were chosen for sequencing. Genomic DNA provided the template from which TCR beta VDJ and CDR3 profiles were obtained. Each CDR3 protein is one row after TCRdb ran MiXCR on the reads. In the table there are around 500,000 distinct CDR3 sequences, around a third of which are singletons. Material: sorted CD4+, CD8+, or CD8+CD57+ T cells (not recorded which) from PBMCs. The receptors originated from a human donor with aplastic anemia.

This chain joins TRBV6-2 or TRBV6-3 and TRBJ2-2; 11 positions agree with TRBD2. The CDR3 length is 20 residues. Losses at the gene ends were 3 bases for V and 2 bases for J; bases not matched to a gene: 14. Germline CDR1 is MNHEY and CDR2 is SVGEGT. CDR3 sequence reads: CASSYGARSGGVHNTGELFF. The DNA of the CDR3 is TGTGCCAGCAGTTATGGCGCACGTAGCGGGGGGGTTCATAACACCGGGGAGCTGTTTTTT.

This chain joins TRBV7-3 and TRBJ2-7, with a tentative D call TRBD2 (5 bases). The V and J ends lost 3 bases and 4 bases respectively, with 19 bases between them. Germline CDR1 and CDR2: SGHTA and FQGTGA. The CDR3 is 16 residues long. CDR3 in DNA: TGTGCCAGCAGCTTTTACGCGGGCGGAATCCTTTACGAGCAGTACTTC. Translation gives CASSFYAGGILYEQYF.

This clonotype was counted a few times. Here the CDR3 reads CASSVRGIHEQYF. The CDR3 DNA follows: TGTGCCAGCAGTGTTCGGGGTATCCACGAGCAGTACTTC. The rearrangement links TRBV13 to TRBJ2-7, with D maybe TRBD2 (5 bases). Trimming removed 6 bases from V and 5 bases from J, with 14 bases in between. The CDR3 spans 13 residues. Germline CDR1 and CDR2: PRHDT and FYEKMQ (reference sequence).

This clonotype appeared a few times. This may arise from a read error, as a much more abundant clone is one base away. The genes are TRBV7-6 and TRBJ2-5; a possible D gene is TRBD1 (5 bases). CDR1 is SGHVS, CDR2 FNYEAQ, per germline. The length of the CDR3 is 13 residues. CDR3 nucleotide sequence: TGTGCCAGCAGCGTGGACATACAAGAGGCCCAGTACTTC. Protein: CASSVDIQEAQYF.

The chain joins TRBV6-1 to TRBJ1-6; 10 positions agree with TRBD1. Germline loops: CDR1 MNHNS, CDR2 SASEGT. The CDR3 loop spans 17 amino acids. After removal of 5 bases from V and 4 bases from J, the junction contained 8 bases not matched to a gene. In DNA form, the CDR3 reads TGTGCCAGCAGTCAAGACAGGGGGCGAGGGTATAATTCACCCCTCCACTTT. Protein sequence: CASSQDRGRGYNSPLHF.